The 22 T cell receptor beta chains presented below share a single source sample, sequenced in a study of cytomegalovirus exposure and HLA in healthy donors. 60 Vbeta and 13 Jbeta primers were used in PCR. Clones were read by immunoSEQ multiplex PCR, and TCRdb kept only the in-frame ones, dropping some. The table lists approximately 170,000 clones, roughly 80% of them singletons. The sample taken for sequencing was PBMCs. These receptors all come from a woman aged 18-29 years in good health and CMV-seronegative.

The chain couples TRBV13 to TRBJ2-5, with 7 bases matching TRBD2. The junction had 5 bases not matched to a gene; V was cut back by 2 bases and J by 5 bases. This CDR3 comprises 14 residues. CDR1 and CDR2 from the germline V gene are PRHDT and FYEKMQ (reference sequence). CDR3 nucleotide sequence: TGTGCCAGCAGCTTAAAGGGAGGGGCTGAGACCCAGTACTTC. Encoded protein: CASSLKGGAETQYF.

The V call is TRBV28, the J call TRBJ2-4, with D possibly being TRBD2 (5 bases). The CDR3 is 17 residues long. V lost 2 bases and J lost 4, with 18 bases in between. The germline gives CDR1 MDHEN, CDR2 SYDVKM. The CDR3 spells CASSLADADWEKNIQYF. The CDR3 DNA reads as TGTGCCAGCAGTTTAGCTGACGCCGACTGGGAGAAAAACATTCAGTACTTC.

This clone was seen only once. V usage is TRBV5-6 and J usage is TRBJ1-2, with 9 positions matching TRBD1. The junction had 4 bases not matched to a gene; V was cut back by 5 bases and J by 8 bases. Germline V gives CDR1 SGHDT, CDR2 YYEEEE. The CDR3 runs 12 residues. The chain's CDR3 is CASRRTGDGYTF. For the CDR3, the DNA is TGTGCCAGCAGGCGGACAGGGGACGGCTACACCTTC.

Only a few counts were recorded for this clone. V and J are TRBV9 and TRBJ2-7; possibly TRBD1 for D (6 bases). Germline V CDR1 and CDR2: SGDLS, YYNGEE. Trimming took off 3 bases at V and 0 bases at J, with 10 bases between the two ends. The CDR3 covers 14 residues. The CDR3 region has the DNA TGTGCCAGCAGCGCGGACAGATCCTCCTACGAGCAGTACTTC. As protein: CASSADRSSYEQYF. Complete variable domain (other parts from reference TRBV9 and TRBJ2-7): DSGVTQTPKHLITATGQRVTLRCSPRSGDLSVYWYQQSLDQGLQFLIQYYNGEERAKGNILERFSAQQFPDLHSELNLSSLELGDSALYFCASSADRSSYEQYFGPGTRLTVT.

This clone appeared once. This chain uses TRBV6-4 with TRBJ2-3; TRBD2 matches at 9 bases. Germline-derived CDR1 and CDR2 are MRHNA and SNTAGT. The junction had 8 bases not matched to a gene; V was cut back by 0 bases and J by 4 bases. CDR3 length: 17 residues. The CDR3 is CASSDSPGGRGPDTQYF. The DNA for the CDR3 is TGTGCCAGCAGTGACTCTCCGGGCGGGAGGGGTCCAGATACGCAGTATTTT.

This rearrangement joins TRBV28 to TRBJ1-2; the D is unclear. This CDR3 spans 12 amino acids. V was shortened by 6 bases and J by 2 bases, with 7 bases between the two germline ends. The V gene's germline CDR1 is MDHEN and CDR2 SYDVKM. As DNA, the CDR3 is TGTGCCAGCAGCCCACAGAACTATGGCTACACCTTC. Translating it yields CASSPQNYGYTF.

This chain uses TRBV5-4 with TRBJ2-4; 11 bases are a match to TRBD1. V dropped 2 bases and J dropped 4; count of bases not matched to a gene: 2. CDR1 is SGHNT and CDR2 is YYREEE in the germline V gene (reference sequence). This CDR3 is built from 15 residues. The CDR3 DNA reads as TGTGCCAGCAGCTTAGGACAGGGGGCGAAAAACATTCAGTACTTC. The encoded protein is CASSLGQGAKNIQYF. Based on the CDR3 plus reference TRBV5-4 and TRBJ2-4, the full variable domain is ETGVTQSPTHLIKTRGQQVTLRCSSQSGHNTVSWYQQALGQGPQFIFQYYREEENGRGNFPPRFSGLQFPNYSSELNVNALELDDSALYLCASSLGQGAKNIQYFGAGTRLSVL.

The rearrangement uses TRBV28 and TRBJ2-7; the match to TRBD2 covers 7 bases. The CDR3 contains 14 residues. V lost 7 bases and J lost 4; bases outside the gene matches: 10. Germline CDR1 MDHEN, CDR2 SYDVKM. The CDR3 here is CASKWAGDMYEQYF. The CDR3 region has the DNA TGTGCCAGCAAATGGGCGGGAGATATGTACGAGCAGTACTTC.

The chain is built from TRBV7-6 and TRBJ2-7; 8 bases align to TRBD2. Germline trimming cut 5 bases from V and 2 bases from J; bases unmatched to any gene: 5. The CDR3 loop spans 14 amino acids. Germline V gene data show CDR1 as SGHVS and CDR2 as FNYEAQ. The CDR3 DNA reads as TGTGCCAGCAGCCCCGGGACTAGGGCCTACGAGCAGTACTTC. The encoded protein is CASSPGTRAYEQYF.

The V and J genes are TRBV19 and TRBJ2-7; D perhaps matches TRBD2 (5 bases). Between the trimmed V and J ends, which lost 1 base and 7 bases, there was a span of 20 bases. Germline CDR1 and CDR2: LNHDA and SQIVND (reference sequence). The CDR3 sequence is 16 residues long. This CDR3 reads CASSIAGRSLVGEQYF. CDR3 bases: TGTGCCAGTAGTATAGCGGGAAGGTCCTTGGTCGGGGAGCAGTACTTC.

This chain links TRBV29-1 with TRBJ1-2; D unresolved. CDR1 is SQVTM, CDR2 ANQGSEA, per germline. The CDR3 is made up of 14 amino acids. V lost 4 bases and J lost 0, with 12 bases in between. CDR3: CSVAPASANYGYTF. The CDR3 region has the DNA TGCAGCGTTGCACCCGCATCGGCTAACTATGGCTACACCTTC.

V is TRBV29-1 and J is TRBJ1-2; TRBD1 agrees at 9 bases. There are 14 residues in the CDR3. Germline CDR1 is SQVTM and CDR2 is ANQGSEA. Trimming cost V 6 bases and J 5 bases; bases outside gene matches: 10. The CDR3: CSVEPGQGIYGYTF. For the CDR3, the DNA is TGCAGCGTCGAACCGGGACAGGGAATATATGGCTACACCTTC.

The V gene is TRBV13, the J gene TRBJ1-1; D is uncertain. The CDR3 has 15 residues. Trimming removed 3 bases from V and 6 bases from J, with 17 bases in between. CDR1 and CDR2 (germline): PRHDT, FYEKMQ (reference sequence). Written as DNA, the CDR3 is TGTGCCAGCAGCTTGGTTGGAAGCGGGAGCGCTGAAGCTTTCTTT. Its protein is CASSLVGSGSAEAFF. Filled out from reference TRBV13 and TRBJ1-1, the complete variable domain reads AAGVIQSPRHLIKEKRETATLKCYPIPRHDTVYWYQQGPGQDPQFLISFYEKMQSDKGSIPDRFSAQQFSDYHSELNMSSLELGDSALYFCASSLVGSGSAEAFFGQGTRLTVV.

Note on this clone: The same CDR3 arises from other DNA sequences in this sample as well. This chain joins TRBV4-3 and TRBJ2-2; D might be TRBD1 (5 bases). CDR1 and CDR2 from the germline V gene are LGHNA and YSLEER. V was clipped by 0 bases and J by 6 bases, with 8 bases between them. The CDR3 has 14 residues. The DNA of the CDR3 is TGCGCCAGCAGCCAAGATCAAGGGGCCGGGGAGCTGTTTTTT. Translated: CASSQDQGAGELFF.

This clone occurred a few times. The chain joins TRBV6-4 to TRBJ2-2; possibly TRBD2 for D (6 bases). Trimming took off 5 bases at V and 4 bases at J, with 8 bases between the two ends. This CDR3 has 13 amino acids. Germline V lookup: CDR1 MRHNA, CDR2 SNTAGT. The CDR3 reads CASSQTSTGELFF. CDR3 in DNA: TGTGCCAGCAGTCAGACTAGCACCGGGGAGCTGTTTTTT.

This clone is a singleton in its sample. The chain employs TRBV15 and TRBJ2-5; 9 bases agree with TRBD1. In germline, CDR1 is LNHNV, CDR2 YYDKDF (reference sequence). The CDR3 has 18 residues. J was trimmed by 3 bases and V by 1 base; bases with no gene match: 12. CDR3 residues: CATSRAPPGQGVEETQYF. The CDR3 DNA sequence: TGTGCCACCAGCAGAGCCCCCCCGGGACAGGGTGTCGAAGAGACCCAGTACTTC.

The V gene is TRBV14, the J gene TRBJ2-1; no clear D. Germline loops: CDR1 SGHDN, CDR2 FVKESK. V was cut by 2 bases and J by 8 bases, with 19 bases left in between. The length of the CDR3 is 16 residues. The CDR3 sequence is CASSQCFEAPCDEQFF. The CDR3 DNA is TGTGCCAGCAGCCAATGCTTCGAGGCGCCGTGCGATGAGCAGTTCTTC.

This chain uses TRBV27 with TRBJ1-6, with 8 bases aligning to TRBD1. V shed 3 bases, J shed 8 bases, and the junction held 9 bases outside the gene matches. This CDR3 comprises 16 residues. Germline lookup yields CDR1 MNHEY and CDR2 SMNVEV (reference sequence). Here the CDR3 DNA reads TGTGCCAGCAGTTTCCAGAACTTACAGGGGGATTCACCCCTCCACTTT. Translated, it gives CASSFQNLQGDSPLHF.

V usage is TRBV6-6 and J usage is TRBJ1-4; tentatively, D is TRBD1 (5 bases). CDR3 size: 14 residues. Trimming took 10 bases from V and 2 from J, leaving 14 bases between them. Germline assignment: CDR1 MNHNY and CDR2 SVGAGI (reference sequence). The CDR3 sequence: CATTFSGTNEKLFF. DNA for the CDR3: TGTGCCACCACCTTTTCAGGGACTAATGAAAAACTGTTTTTT.

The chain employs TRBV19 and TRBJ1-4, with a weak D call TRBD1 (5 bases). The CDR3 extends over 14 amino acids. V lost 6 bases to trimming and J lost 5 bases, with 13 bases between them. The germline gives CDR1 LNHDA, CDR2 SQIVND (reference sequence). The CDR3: CASRIRGGNEKLFF. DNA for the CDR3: TGTGCCAGTAGAATACGGGGGGGGAATGAAAAACTGTTTTTT.

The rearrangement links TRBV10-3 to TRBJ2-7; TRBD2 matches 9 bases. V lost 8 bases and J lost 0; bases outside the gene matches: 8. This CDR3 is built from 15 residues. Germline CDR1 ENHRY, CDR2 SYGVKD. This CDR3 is CAIGGGSGSSYEQYF. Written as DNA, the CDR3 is TGTGCCATCGGGGGGGGTAGCGGGAGCTCCTACGAGCAGTACTTC.

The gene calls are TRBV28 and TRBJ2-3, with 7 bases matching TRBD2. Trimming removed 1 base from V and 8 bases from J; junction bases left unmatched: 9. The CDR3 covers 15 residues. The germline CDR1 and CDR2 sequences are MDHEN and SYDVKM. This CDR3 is CASSLSSGRGSTQYF. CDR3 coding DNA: TGTGCCAGCAGTTTATCTAGCGGCCGAGGATCTACGCAGTATTTT.